These T cell receptor beta chains were read from a single sample in a study of blood T cell repertoires in COVID-19. Profiled with immunoSEQ multiplex PCR; TCRdb holds only in-frame clones, not every one. Here the sample spans some 290,000 clones, around 90% being singletons. The sequenced sample was peripheral blood. These receptors came from a woman in her fifties or sixties who had recovered from COVID-19. The CDR3 runs from the conserved cysteine through the conserved F or W.

CDR3aa: CATSRGGQQNYGYTF
j_gene: TRBJ1-2
v_gene: TRBV15

CDR3aa: CASRVLAEGNEQFF
j_gene: TRBJ2-1
v_gene: TRBV2

CDR3aa: CASSHRDRAGNTIYF
j_gene: TRBJ1-3
v_gene: TRBV7-6

CDR3aa: CASSQDLGLAIGNEQFF
j_gene: TRBJ2-1
v_gene: TRBV4-3

CDR3aa: CSVETGAYGYTF
j_gene: TRBJ1-2
v_gene: TRBV29-1

CDR3aa: CASSRSSGRAGEQFF
j_gene: TRBJ2-1
v_gene: TRBV7-3

CDR3aa: CASSEQGGEVNEQFF
j_gene: TRBJ2-1
v_gene: TRBV2

CDR3aa: CASSVQGARGDTQYF
j_gene: TRBJ2-3
v_gene: TRBV6-5

CDR3aa: CASSLVAGTENTEAFF
j_gene: TRBJ1-1
v_gene: TRBV11-2

CDR3aa: CASSRIAGTVVEGTEAFF
j_gene: TRBJ1-1
v_gene: TRBV23-1

CDR3aa: CASSQGQGGYEQFF
j_gene: TRBJ2-1
v_gene: TRBV3-1/TRBV3-2

CDR3aa: CASSRDWNEQFF
j_gene: TRBJ2-1
v_gene: TRBV25-1

CDR3aa: CASSFSYSTDTQYF
j_gene: TRBJ2-3
v_gene: TRBV9

CDR3aa: CASSLEGQGKDEQYF
j_gene: TRBJ2-7
v_gene: TRBV5-1

CDR3aa: CAISIRTSGRYNEQFF
j_gene: TRBJ2-1
v_gene: TRBV10-3

CDR3aa: CASSYGGTQGETQYF
j_gene: TRBJ2-5
v_gene: TRBV6-5

CDR3aa: CSVEDRRRPSLILNYGYTF
j_gene: TRBJ1-2
v_gene: TRBV29-1

CDR3aa: CASSLGLGQGDYGYTF
j_gene: TRBJ1-2
v_gene: TRBV5-1

CDR3aa: CASSYSGKRRSSPLHF
j_gene: TRBJ1-6
v_gene: TRBV6-5

CDR3aa: CASSYSARGYYEQYF
j_gene: TRBJ2-7
v_gene: TRBV6-2/TRBV6-3

CDR3aa: CASTKLGTGDLSGANVLTF
j_gene: TRBJ2-6
v_gene: TRBV28

CDR3aa: CASSEGHRSNYGYTF
j_gene: TRBJ1-2
v_gene: TRBV3-1/TRBV3-2

CDR3aa: CASTAQGADNSPLHF
j_gene: TRBJ1-6
v_gene: TRBV2

CDR3aa: CASSQARGTEAFF
j_gene: TRBJ1-1
v_gene: TRBV3-1/TRBV3-2

CDR3aa: CASHNRGDTNYGYTF
j_gene: TRBJ1-2
v_gene: TRBV28

CDR3aa: CASSFAGKSYNSPLHF
j_gene: TRBJ1-6
v_gene: TRBV28

CDR3aa: CASSVGSGYTEAFF
j_gene: TRBJ1-1
v_gene: TRBV9

CDR3aa: CASSVLKDRGHYGYTF
j_gene: TRBJ1-2
v_gene: TRBV9

CDR3aa: CASSPVTGNYLYNEQFF
j_gene: TRBJ2-1
v_gene: TRBV18

CDR3aa: CASSLGHVNTEAFF
j_gene: TRBJ1-1
v_gene: TRBV7-3

CDR3aa: CASSFSGLARVDEQFF
j_gene: TRBJ2-1
v_gene: TRBV7-9

CDR3aa: CASTLGQGLPYGYTF
j_gene: TRBJ1-2
v_gene: TRBV6-5

CDR3aa: CASSFGTGTYEQYF
j_gene: TRBJ2-7
v_gene: TRBV5-1

CDR3aa: CASSLSNPTEAFF
j_gene: TRBJ1-1
v_gene: TRBV27

CDR3aa: CASKGHFANEQFF
j_gene: TRBJ2-1
v_gene: TRBV19

CDR3aa: CASSSGTGVVLFF
j_gene: TRBJ2-2
v_gene: TRBV5-1